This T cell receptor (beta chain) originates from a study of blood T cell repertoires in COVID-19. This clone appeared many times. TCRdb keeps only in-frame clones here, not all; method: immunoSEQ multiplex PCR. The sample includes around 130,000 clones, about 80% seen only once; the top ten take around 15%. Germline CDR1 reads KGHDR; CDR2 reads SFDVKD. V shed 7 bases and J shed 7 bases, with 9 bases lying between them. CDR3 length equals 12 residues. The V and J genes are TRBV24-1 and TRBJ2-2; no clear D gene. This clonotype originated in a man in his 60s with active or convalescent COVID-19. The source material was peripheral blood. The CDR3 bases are TGTGCCACCAGGGGTTCGGGCGGGGAGCTGTTTTTT. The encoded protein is CATRGSGGELFF.